These 9 T cell receptor beta chains share one sample of origin, sequenced in a study of STAT3 mutations in large granular lymphocyte leukemia. These receptors have no known antigen. The method was immunoSEQ multiplex PCR; TCRdb's version includes in-frame clones alone and lacks a portion of them. Here the sample spans 7,000 to 8,000 clones, 91% being singletons. Points from the study as a whole: Every T-LGLL patient had at least one immunodominant TCRbeta clonotype.

Sequenced input: peripheral blood mononuclear cells. The source is a man aged 50-60 years with T-cell large granular lymphocyte leukemia. Some clones in this sample may be carry-over from other donors' samples.

V and J are TRBV7-2 and TRBJ2-2; D is unresolved. Trimming left V 5 bases short and J 7 bases short, with 8 bases between. Germline CDR1 and CDR2: SGHTA and FQGNSA. The CDR3 runs 12 residues. CDR3 loop: CASSPHGGELFF. The CDR3 nucleotides read TGTGCCAGCAGCCCTCATGGCGGGGAGCTGTTTTTT.

This chain connects TRBV12-5 to TRBJ1-1; D is perhaps TRBD1 (5 bases). Deletions cut 7 bases from V and 4 bases from J, with 19 bases between. The germline V gene has CDR1 LGHNT and CDR2 FRNRAP. This CDR3 is 15 amino acids long. CDR3 nucleotide sequence: TGTGCTAGTGCCGAGACGGTGGGGCTACTCACTGAAGCTTTCTTT. Its translation is CASAETVGLLTEAFF.

This clone came up once. The genes are TRBV10-2 and TRBJ1-5, with D unresolved. The V end lost 3 bases, the J end lost 0 bases, and 12 bases lay between the germline ends. This CDR3 spans 16 amino acids. Germline V CDR1 and CDR2: WSHSY, SAAADI. CDR3 loop: CASSDKFHNSNQPQHF. The CDR3 DNA reads TGCGCCAGCAGTGATAAGTTTCATAATAGCAATCAGCCCCAGCATTTT.

V and J are TRBV27 and TRBJ1-6; 7 bases line up with TRBD1. The germline gives CDR1 MNHEY, CDR2 SMNVEV (reference sequence). The CDR3 spans 17 residues. After removal of 4 bases from V and 4 bases from J, the junction contained 10 bases not matched to a gene. This chain's CDR3 is CASSSGGQGIYNSPLHF. The CDR3 region has the DNA TGTGCCAGCAGTTCAGGGGGGCAGGGAATTTATAATTCACCCCTCCACTTT.

The chain combines TRBV7-9 with TRBJ1-6; 9 bases align to TRBD1. V lost 4 bases and J lost 13; bases outside the gene matches: 11. The CDR3 consists of 15 residues. Germline loops: CDR1 SEHNR, CDR2 FQNEAQ (reference sequence). The CDR3: CASSSPGQGTWPLHF. For the CDR3, the DNA is TGTGCCAGCAGCTCGCCGGGACAGGGAACTTGGCCCCTCCACTTT.

V usage is TRBV28 and J usage is TRBJ2-1, with TRBD1 matching 7 bases. The CDR3 is 17 amino acids. Germline CDR1 is MDHEN and CDR2 is SYDVKM. V lost 5 bases to trimming and J lost 7 bases; unmatched junction nucleotides: 17. For the CDR3, the DNA is TGTGCCAGCAGTGCTCCCTATCCCTCAACAGGGGCAAATGAGCAGTTCTTC. As protein: CASSAPYPSTGANEQFF.

This clone has only one observation. The V call is TRBV10-3, the J call TRBJ1-2; the D gene is possibly TRBD1 (5 bases). This CDR3 has 14 amino acids. Germline assignment: CDR1 ENHRY and CDR2 SYGVKD. Trimming shortened V by 0 bases and J by 5 bases, and 10 bases separated the two germline ends. The CDR3 sequence: CAISESWDGYGYTF. The CDR3 DNA reads as TGTGCCATCAGTGAGTCGTGGGACGGATATGGCTACACCTTC.

V is TRBV9 and J is TRBJ2-6; 7 nucleotides align to TRBD1. The V gene end was trimmed by 4 bases and the J gene end by 0 bases; junction bases not matched to a gene: 13. Germline V CDR1 and CDR2: SGDLS, YYNGEE. The CDR3 runs to 19 residues. The CDR3 nucleotides are TGTGCCAGCAGCCAAAAAACGGGACAGAGACCCTCTGGGGCCAACGTCCTGACTTTC. It yields the protein CASSQKTGQRPSGANVLTF.

The CDR3 sequence is CAINGGPQHF. CDR3 nucleotides: TGTGCCATCAATGGTGGGCCCCAGCATTTT. The rearrangement joins TRBV10-3 to TRBJ1-5, with D hard to call. Germline CDR1 is ENHRY and CDR2 is SYGVKD. The CDR3 runs 10 residues. V lost 7 bases, J lost 9 bases, and 7 bases lay in between.